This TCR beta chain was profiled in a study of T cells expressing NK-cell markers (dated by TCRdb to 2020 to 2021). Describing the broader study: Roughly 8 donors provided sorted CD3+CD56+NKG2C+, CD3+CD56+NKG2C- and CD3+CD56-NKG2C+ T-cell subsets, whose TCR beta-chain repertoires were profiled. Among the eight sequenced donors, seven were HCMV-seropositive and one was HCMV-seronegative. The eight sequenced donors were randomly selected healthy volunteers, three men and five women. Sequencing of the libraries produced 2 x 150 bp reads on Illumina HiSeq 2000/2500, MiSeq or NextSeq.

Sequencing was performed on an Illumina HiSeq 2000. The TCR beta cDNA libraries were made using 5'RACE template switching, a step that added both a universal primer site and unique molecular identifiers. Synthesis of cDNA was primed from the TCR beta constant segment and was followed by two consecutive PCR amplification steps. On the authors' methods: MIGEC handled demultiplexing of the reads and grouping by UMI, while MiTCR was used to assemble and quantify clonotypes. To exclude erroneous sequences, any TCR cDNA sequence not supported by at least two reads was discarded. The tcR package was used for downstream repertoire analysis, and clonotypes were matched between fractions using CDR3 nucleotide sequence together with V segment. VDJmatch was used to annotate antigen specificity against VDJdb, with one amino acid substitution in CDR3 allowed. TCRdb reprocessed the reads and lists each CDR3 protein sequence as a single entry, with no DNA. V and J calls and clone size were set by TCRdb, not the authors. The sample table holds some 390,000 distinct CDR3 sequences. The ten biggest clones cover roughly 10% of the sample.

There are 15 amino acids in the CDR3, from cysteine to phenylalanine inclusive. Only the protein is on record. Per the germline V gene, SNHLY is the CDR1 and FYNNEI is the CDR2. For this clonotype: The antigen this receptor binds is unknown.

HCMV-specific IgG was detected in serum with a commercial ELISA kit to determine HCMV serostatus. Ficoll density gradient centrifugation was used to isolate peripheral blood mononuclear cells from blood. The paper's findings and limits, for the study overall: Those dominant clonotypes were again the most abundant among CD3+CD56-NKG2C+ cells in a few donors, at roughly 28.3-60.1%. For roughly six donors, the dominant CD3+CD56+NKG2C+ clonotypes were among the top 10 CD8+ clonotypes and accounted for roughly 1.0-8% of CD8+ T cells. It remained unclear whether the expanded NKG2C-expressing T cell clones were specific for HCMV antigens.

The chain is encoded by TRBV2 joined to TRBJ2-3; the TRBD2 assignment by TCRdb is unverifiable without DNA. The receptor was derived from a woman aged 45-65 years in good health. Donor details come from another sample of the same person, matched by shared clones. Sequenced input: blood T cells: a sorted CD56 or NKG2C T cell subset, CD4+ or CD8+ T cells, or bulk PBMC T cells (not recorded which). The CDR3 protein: CASTWDPSFADTQYF. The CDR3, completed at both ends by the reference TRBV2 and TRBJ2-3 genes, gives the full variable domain EPEVTQTPSHQVTQMGQEVILRCVPISNHLYFYWYRQILGQKVEFLVSFYNNEISEKSEIFDDQFSVERPDGSNFTLKIRSTKLEDSAMYFCASTWDPSFADTQYFGPGTRLTVL.